The 5 T cell receptor beta chains in this list originate from one sample, sequenced in a study of T cell responses to AZD1222 COVID-19 vaccine. Measured with immunoSEQ multiplex PCR; TCRdb has only the in-frame clones, and not every one. The data show some 120,000 clones, roughly 85% seen once. The material was peripheral blood, obtained on day 0 of MenACWY control vaccination. The receptors stem from an adult in good health.

The V and J genes are TRBV7-9 and TRBJ2-1; 7 nucleotides agree with TRBD1. The length of the CDR3 is 14 residues. The germline gives CDR1 SEHNR, CDR2 FQNEAQ (reference sequence). J gave up 5 bases and V 6 bases, and 7 bases lay outside the gene matches. CDR3 sequence: CASREGQQNNEQFF. The CDR3 coding sequence is TGTGCCAGCAGAGAGGGACAGCAAAACAATGAGCAGTTCTTC. Full variable domain (remainder filled in from reference TRBV7-9 and TRBJ2-1): DTGVSQNPRHKITKRGQNVTFRCDPISEHNRLYWYRQTLGQGPEFLTYFQNEAQLEKSRLLSDRFSAERPKGSFSTLEIQRTEQGDSAMYLCASREGQQNNEQFFGPGTRLTVL.

This clone was picked up one time. This chain joins TRBV25-1 and TRBJ1-4, with D perhaps matching TRBD1 (5 bases). Deletions cut 3 bases from V and 5 bases from J, with 13 bases between. CDR1 MGHDK and CDR2 SYGVNS come from the germline V gene. This CDR3 comprises 15 residues. The CDR3 DNA follows: TGTGCCAGCAGTGATTTTGGACAAGGGAATGAAAAACTGTTTTTT. This gives the protein CASSDFGQGNEKLFF.

CDR3 DNA sequence: TGTGCCAGCAGTGAAGACAGGGGGGAGACCCAGTACTTC. Protein product: CASSEDRGETQYF. V usage is TRBV6-1 and J usage is TRBJ2-5; 8 nucleotides agree with TRBD1. With V trimmed by 1 base and J by 5 bases, 0 bases remained unmatched. Per germline, CDR1 MNHNS and CDR2 SASEGT. This CDR3 region has 13 residues.

The V gene is TRBV21-1, the J gene TRBJ1-5; the table's D call, TRBD1, has no DNA check behind it. TRBV21-1 is a listed pseudogene. The CDR3 consists of 15 residues. The chain's CDR3 is CASSKAPGSNQPQHF. CDR3 coding DNA: TGTGCCAGCAGCAAAGCCCCAGGGAGCAATCAGCCCCAGCATTTT.

The chain uses TRBV11-2 and TRBJ1-4; D gene uncertain. Germline V gene data show CDR1 as SGHAT and CDR2 as FQNNGV. This CDR3 is 13 amino acids long. Trimming cost V 1 base and J 7 bases, with 7 bases left between them. DNA for the CDR3: TGTGCCAGCAGCTTAGGCGGCATTGAAAAACTGTTTTTT. Its protein product is CASSLGGIEKLFF.